This T cell receptor beta chain was retrieved from a study of T cell responses to AZD1222 COVID-19 vaccine. Overall study findings and caveats: In all cases, repertoires were sampled only after the peak T cell response. Only five or six individuals given AZD1222 were seropositive at baseline. Nearly half of the spike-specific TCRs reportedly recognize variant regions that carry no mutations.

As to this clone: Its antigen is still unknown.

Second-dose timings of about 4 or about 12 weeks were pooled. The germline CDR1 and CDR2 sequences are LNHDA and SQIVND (reference sequence). The V gene lost 9 bases and the J gene lost 2 bases, with 15 bases spanning the gap. CDR3 length equals 14 residues. Clones were read by immunoSEQ multiplex PCR, and TCRdb kept only the in-frame ones, dropping some. Here the sample spans fewer than 150,000 clones, around 83% being singletons. The chain couples TRBV19 to TRBJ2-3; possibly TRBD1 for D (5 bases). The material was peripheral blood, obtained 28 days after the second AZD1222 dose. This clonotype originated in an adult who received the AZD1222 COVID-19 vaccine. CDR3 DNA sequence: TGTGCCAGCACCTCAGGGTACAACACAGATACGCAGTATTTT. Translation gives CASTSGYNTDTQYF. Based on the CDR3 plus reference TRBV19 and TRBJ2-3, the full variable domain is DGGITQSPKYLFRKEGQNVTLSCEQNLNHDAMYWYRQDPGQGLRLIYYSQIVNDFQKGDIAEGYSVSREKKESFPLTVTSAQKNPTAFYLCASTSGYNTDTQYFGPGTRLTVL.